A single sample gave rise to the 30 T cell receptor beta chains below, sequenced in a study of blood T cell repertoires in COVID-19 (dated by TCRdb to 2019 to 2021). Receptor libraries were prepared by the immunoSEQ multiplex PCR assay. This is the immuneACCESS table as TCRdb keeps it, with only in-frame sequences that have V and J called. A part of the clones is gone; compared with another copy, unresolved V genes explain less than half, and the rest is unexplained. The sample data list fewer than 300,000 clones, and approximately 82% of these were observed just once. Together, the top ten hold approximately 5.4% of the sample. The sequenced material came from peripheral blood. The receptors were gathered from a man older than 75 with acute or convalescent COVID-19.

This chain joins TRBV3-1 (or the pseudogene TRBV3-2) and TRBJ1-2; 7 bases line up with TRBD1. The ends lost 4 bases at V and 4 bases at J; junction bases unmatched: 9. CDR3 length: 15 residues. Germline CDR1 is LGHDT and CDR2 is YNNKEL (reference sequence). CDR3 loop: CASSLGQVEIYGYTF. In nucleotides, the CDR3 is TGTGCCAGCAGCCTCGGACAGGTAGAGATCTATGGCTACACCTTC.

The chain has TRBV9 and TRBJ2-5; TRBD2 is a possible D gene (6 bases). The germline CDR1 and CDR2 sequences are SGDLS and YYNGEE. Trimming pared 3 bases from V and 2 bases from J, leaving 11 bases between. The CDR3 loop spans 14 amino acids. The CDR3 here is CASSAGRGQETQYF. The DNA for the CDR3 is TGTGCCAGCAGCGCCGGTCGGGGGCAAGAGACCCAGTACTTC.

The J gene is TRBJ2-5, the V gene TRBV29-1, with D possibly matching TRBD1 (6 bases). Germline V CDR1 and CDR2: SQVTM, ANQGSEA. CDR3 size: 12 residues. V lost 4 bases and J 2 bases, leaving 8 bases between the germline ends. Here the CDR3 reads CSVAQGQETQYF. Written as DNA, the CDR3 is TGCAGCGTTGCACAGGGACAAGAGACCCAGTACTTC.

The genes are TRBV6-4 and TRBJ2-1; 9 bases line up with TRBD1. With V trimmed by 2 bases and J by 8 bases, 4 bases remained unmatched. CDR1 is MRHNA and CDR2 is SNTAGT in the germline V gene. The CDR3 length is 14 residues. CDR3 residues: CASSDRTGVDEQFF. As DNA, the CDR3 is TGTGCCAGCAGTGACAGGACAGGGGTAGATGAGCAGTTCTTC.

This chain connects TRBV5-1 to TRBJ2-5, with TRBD1 identical over 9 bases. Germline V CDR1 and CDR2: SGHRS, YFSETQ. The CDR3 is made up of 13 amino acids. V was clipped by 3 bases and J by 5 bases; unmatched bases: 2. CDR3 bases: TGCGCCAGCAGCTCGACAGGGGGGGAGACCCAGTACTTC. This translates into CASSSTGGETQYF. Supplemented by reference TRBV5-1 and TRBJ2-5, the full variable domain reads KAGVTQTPRYLIKTRGQQVTLSCSPISGHRSVSWYQQTPGQGLQFLFEYFSETQRNKGNFPGRFSGRQFSNSRSEMNVSTLELGDSALYLCASSSTGGETQYFGPGTRLLVL.

The chain recombines TRBV10-1 with TRBJ2-4, with TRBD2 identical over 13 bases. V was clipped by 7 bases and J by 4 bases; unmatched bases: 4. The CDR3 is 15 residues long. Germline V lookup: CDR1 WNHNN, CDR2 SYGVQD (reference sequence). The CDR3 loop is CASTGTSGEKNIQYF. The DNA of the CDR3 is TGCGCCAGCACGGGGACTAGCGGGGAAAAAAACATTCAGTACTTC.

This clone was found once. The chain joins TRBV6-5 to TRBJ2-1; 9 bases match TRBD1. The J segment lost 10 bases and the V segment lost 5 bases, leaving 6 bases of the junction unmatched. This CDR3 contains 13 residues. CDR1 MNHEY and CDR2 SVGAGI come from the germline V gene. The chain's CDR3 is CASSLQGAREQFF. The CDR3 DNA is TGTGCCAGCAGTCTACAGGGGGCTAGGGAGCAGTTCTTC.

The rearrangement joins TRBV7-2 to TRBJ2-2; tentatively, D is TRBD1 (6 bases). The ends were cut back, 2 bases at V and 1 base at J, with 14 bases in the middle. Germline V gives CDR1 SGHTA, CDR2 FQGNSA. The CDR3 is 17 residues long. The CDR3 region is CASSLWGRRRNTGELFF. The CDR3 DNA reads as TGTGCCAGCAGCTTATGGGGGCGTCGACGGAACACCGGGGAGCTGTTTTTT.

The chain employs TRBV5-1 and TRBJ2-5; TRBD2 might be the D (7 bases). The V end was cut by 5 bases, the J end by 5 bases, with 22 bases between. In germline, CDR1 is SGHRS, CDR2 YFSETQ. The CDR3 consists of 16 residues. The CDR3 DNA is TGCGCCAGCAGGGTTTCGGGGGGCGCCGCCCAGGAGACCCAGTACTTC. Encoded protein: CASRVSGGAAQETQYF.

The chain carries TRBV10-3 and TRBJ2-2, with 12 bases identical to TRBD1. CDR3 length: 17 residues. Germline V gene sequence: CDR1 ENHRY, CDR2 SYGVKD. The trim removed 2 bases at V and 4 bases at J, leaving 5 bases unmatched. The CDR3 here is CAISEPGTGGGTGELFF. The CDR3 DNA reads as TGTGCCATCAGTGAGCCCGGGACAGGGGGCGGCACCGGGGAGCTGTTTTTT.

V gene TRBV25-1 combines with J gene TRBJ2-1, with 9 bases identical to TRBD1. The length of the CDR3 is 15 residues. Germline V gives CDR1 MGHDK, CDR2 SYGVNS. Unmatched junction bases numbered 10, after V lost 5 bases and J lost 8 bases. The CDR3 DNA follows: TGTGCCAGCAGTTATATTGGGACAGGGTTGGATGAGCAGTTCTTC. Residues: CASSYIGTGLDEQFF.

This chain uses TRBV5-1 with TRBJ2-2, with D possibly TRBD1 on 6 matching bases. V gave up 4 bases and J gave up 4 bases, with 14 bases separating them. Germline lookup yields CDR1 SGHRS and CDR2 YFSETQ. The CDR3 loop spans 15 amino acids. DNA for the CDR3: TGCGCCAGCAGCGTGAGACAGGACTCCACCGGGGAGCTGTTTTTT. Amino acid sequence: CASSVRQDSTGELFF.

This clone was seen once. The chain links TRBV3-1 (or the pseudogene TRBV3-2) to TRBJ1-1; D not certain. The CDR3 loop spans 14 amino acids. Germline V lookup: CDR1 LGHDT, CDR2 YNNKEL (reference sequence). The V and J ends lost 1 base and 0 bases respectively, with 6 bases between them. The CDR3 DNA follows: TGTGCCAGCAGCCAAGGAGCATTGAACACTGAAGCTTTCTTT. This sequence encodes CASSQGALNTEAFF.

This chain uses TRBV5-1 with TRBJ2-3; 7 nucleotides match TRBD1. Germline trimming cut 2 bases from V and 4 bases from J; bases unmatched to any gene: 4. The CDR3 loop spans 14 amino acids. Germline CDR1 and CDR2: SGHRS and YFSETQ. This chain's CDR3 is CASSFRQGSDTQYF. The CDR3 bases are TGCGCCAGCAGCTTTCGACAGGGCTCAGATACGCAGTATTTT.

This clone was counted only a few times. The chain employs TRBV5-5 and TRBJ1-6; 10 bases are shared with TRBD1. The CDR3 has 14 amino acids. J gave up 7 bases and V 3 bases, and 1 base lay outside the gene matches. Per germline, CDR1 SGHKS and CDR2 YYEKEE (reference sequence). The CDR3 protein is CASSWDRGNSPLHF. The CDR3, as DNA: TGTGCCAGCAGCTGGGACAGGGGCAATTCACCCCTCCACTTT. The complete variable domain, with remaining parts taken from reference TRBV5-5 and TRBJ1-6, reads DAGVTQSPTHLIKTRGQQVTLRCSPISGHKSVSWYQQVLGQGPQFIFQYYEKEERGRGNFPDRFSARQFPNYSSELNVNALLLGDSALYLCASSWDRGNSPLHFGNGTRLTVT.

The chain employs TRBV5-5 and TRBJ2-7; 7 bases fit TRBD2. The germline V gene encodes CDR1 SGHKS and CDR2 YYEKEE (reference sequence). The J segment lost 2 bases and the V segment lost 0 bases, leaving 8 bases of the junction unmatched. The CDR3 has 16 amino acids. The CDR3 loop reads CASSLASGMHPYEQYF. The CDR3 DNA reads as TGTGCCAGCAGCTTGGCTAGCGGAATGCACCCCTACGAGCAGTACTTC.

The rearrangement joins TRBV28 to TRBJ2-7; possible D gene TRBD1, 6 bases. The CDR3 length is 14 residues. Germline V gene data show CDR1 as MDHEN and CDR2 as SYDVKM. The germline V and J ends were trimmed by 5 bases and 2 bases, with 13 bases remaining between them. The chain's CDR3 is CASSQWTVTYEQYF. In DNA, the CDR3 is TGTGCCAGCAGTCAATGGACAGTTACCTACGAGCAGTACTTC.

This sequence joins TRBV10-3 and TRBJ2-7; D gene unclear. Trimming left V 10 bases short and J 1 base short, with 11 bases between. The germline CDR1 and CDR2 sequences are ENHRY and SYGVKD. CDR3 length equals 12 residues. CDR3 region: CATGSLSYEQYF. The CDR3 nucleotides are TGTGCCACCGGGTCCCTGTCCTACGAGCAGTACTTC.

The count of this clone is one. The chain joins TRBV24-1 to TRBJ2-1; 11 nucleotides align to TRBD1. The V segment lost 3 bases and the J segment 9 bases; nucleotides outside the gene matches: 6. The CDR3 extends over 15 amino acids. CDR1 and CDR2 (germline): KGHDR, SFDVKD. The CDR3 bases are TGTGCCACCAGTGATCCTCGGGACAGGGGGTCTGAGCAGTTCTTC. Translated, it gives CATSDPRDRGSEQFF.

The J gene is TRBJ2-3, the V gene TRBV14; D is unclear. V shed 1 base and J shed 7 bases, with 9 bases lying between them. In germline, CDR1 is SGHDN, CDR2 FVKESK. The CDR3 sequence is 13 residues long. CDR3 DNA sequence: TGTGCCAGCAGCCAAGGTGCGGTAAATACGCAGTATTTT. It translates to CASSQGAVNTQYF.

CDR3 in amino acids: CASSQDRDRSSYEQYF. The CDR3 nucleotides are TGCGCCAGCAGCCAGGACCGGGACAGGAGCTCCTACGAGCAGTACTTC. The V gene is TRBV4-1, the J gene TRBJ2-7; 8 bases line up with TRBD1. CDR1 MGHRA and CDR2 YSYEKL come from the germline V gene. There are 16 residues in the CDR3. After removal of 3 bases from V and 0 bases from J, the junction contained 7 bases not matched to a gene.

This clone was recorded once. The V and J genes are TRBV3-1 (or the pseudogene TRBV3-2) and TRBJ2-1; a possible D gene is TRBD2 (6 bases). This CDR3 comprises 15 residues. Germline CDR1 LGHDT, CDR2 YNNKEL (reference sequence). V was clipped by 1 base and J by 5 bases, with 12 bases between them. The CDR3 nucleotides are TGTGCCAGCAGCCAAGGGGGAGGCAAGAACAATGAGCAGTTCTTC. Translating gives CASSQGGGKNNEQFF.

CDR3 sequence (DNA): TGTGCCAGCAGCCAACAACAGGGTTCCTACAATGAGCAGTTCTTC. Translating it yields CASSQQQGSYNEQFF. The chain uses TRBV14 and TRBJ2-1, with D tentatively TRBD1 (6 bases). Trimming shortened V by 2 bases and J by 1 base, and 9 bases separated the two germline ends. Germline loops: CDR1 SGHDN, CDR2 FVKESK. CDR3 size: 15 residues.

This clone came up a few times. J is TRBJ2-7 and V is TRBV6-5, with 8 bases aligning to TRBD1. The CDR3 length is 13 residues. Unmatched junction bases numbered 4, after V lost 6 bases and J lost 3 bases. Looked up from germline, CDR1 is MNHEY and CDR2 is SVGAGI. In DNA, the CDR3 is TGTGCCAGCAGCGCGACAGGGGTCTACGAGCAGTACTTC. Its translation is CASSATGVYEQYF.

This rearrangement joins TRBV4-2 to TRBJ2-5; TRBD2 matches 7 bases. Unmatched junction bases numbered 5, after V lost 0 bases and J lost 4 bases. The CDR3 length is 15 residues. CDR1 and CDR2 (germline): LGHNA, YNFKEQ. The CDR3 loop reads CASSQEAGVRETQYF. Here the CDR3 DNA reads TGTGCCAGCAGCCAAGAGGCGGGAGTGAGAGAGACCCAGTACTTC.

The rearrangement joins TRBV10-1 to TRBJ2-1; D unclear. Germline CDR1 and CDR2: WNHNN and SYGVQD (reference sequence). The CDR3 totals 11 residues. Trimming took off 10 bases at V and 5 bases at J, with 9 bases between the two ends. In DNA form, the CDR3 reads TGCGCCACCCGTGTCGACAATGAGCAGTTCTTC. This sequence encodes CATRVDNEQFF.

V usage is TRBV5-1 and J usage is TRBJ2-1, with 7 bases aligning to TRBD2. CDR1 and CDR2 (germline): SGHRS, YFSETQ. V shed 2 bases, J shed 2 bases, and the junction held 7 bases outside the gene matches. CDR3 length equals 16 residues. Written as DNA, the CDR3 is TGCGCCAGCAGCTTCTTAGCGGGCGGCGCCTACAATGAGCAGTTCTTC. Protein product: CASSFLAGGAYNEQFF.

This clone was counted a few times. The V call is TRBV3-1 (or the pseudogene TRBV3-2), the J call TRBJ1-1; D gene ambiguous. The ends were cut back, 2 bases at V and 2 bases at J, with 3 bases in the middle. The germline CDR1 and CDR2 sequences are LGHDT and YNNKEL (reference sequence). This CDR3 is built from 12 residues. The CDR3 sequence is CASSQPNTEAFF. DNA for the CDR3: TGTGCCAGCAGCCAACCAAACACTGAAGCTTTCTTT.

The chain links TRBV5-1 to TRBJ2-1; D gene unclear. Germline CDR1 is SGHRS and CDR2 is YFSETQ. The CDR3 has 15 amino acids. Trimming removed 0 bases from V and 1 base from J, with 8 bases in between. As DNA, the CDR3 is TGCGCCAGCAGCTTGGATAGTCTGTCCTACAATGAGCAGTTCTTC. It translates to CASSLDSLSYNEQFF.

V and J are TRBV30 and TRBJ2-3; D is possibly TRBD2 (5 bases). V was pared by 1 base and J by 0 bases, with 8 bases between. In germline, CDR1 is GTSNPN, CDR2 SVGIG (reference sequence). This CDR3 comprises 14 residues. Written as DNA, the CDR3 is TGTGCCTGGAGTGGCCGGGGAAGCACAGATACGCAGTATTTT. This gives the protein CAWSGRGSTDTQYF.